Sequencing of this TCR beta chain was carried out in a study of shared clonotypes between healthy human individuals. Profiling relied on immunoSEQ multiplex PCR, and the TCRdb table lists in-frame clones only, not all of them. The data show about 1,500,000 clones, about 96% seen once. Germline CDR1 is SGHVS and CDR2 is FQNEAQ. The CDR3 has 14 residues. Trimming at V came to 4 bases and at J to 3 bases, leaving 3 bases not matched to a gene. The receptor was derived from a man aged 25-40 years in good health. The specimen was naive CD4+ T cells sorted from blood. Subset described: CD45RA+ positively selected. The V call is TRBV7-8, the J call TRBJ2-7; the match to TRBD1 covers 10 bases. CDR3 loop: CASSSDRGYYEQYF. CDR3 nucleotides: TGTGCCAGCAGCTCGGACAGGGGGTACTACGAGCAGTACTTC.